Described below is a single T cell receptor beta chain sequence and its context. Its antigen is not known. This sample was included in a study of T-cell memory formation after mild COVID-19. Study context: TCR clusters largely stayed donor specific. Regarding the study as a whole: In pre-infection memory, a portion of responding clones appeared, which suggested that cross-reactive memory joined. Contracting CD4+ clones lay largely in CM and EM, with CD8+ ones residing in EMRA.

Germline V lookup: CDR1 MNHEY, CDR2 SVGEGT. Trimming left V 7 bases short and J 1 base short, with 7 bases between. The CDR3 consists of 13 residues. TCRdb reprocessed the 5' RACE reads via MiXCR and lists one record per CDR3 protein. This sample has 100,000 to 130,000 distinct CDR3 sequences, with roughly 14% found just once. Sequenced: PBMCs or a T cell subset sorted from them (not recorded which). J is TRBJ2-2 and V is TRBV6-2 or TRBV6-3, with D unclear. This TCR was recovered from a man in his late teens or twenties who had mild COVID-19 (a few samples of this study predate the infection). Cell type and time point are not known. Here the CDR3 DNA reads TGTGCCAGCAAGAGGAGGAACACCGGGGAGCTGTTTTTT. This translates into CASKRRNTGELFF.